One and the same sample provided the 30 T cell receptor beta chains below, sequenced in a study of T cell changes during pregnancy in multiple sclerosis. Generated by immunoSEQ multiplex PCR, the TCRdb table keeps only in-frame clones and is missing some. The data hold about 39,000 clones, with more than 85% observed a single time. Sequences were derived from CD4+ T cells from peripheral blood mononuclear cells, sampled after pregnancy. The receptors were gathered from a female donor in good health, enrolled as a control in a pregnancy study.

The CDR3 nucleotides read TGTGCCAGCAGCGATGACAGGGTGGAAGTCGGGGAGCTGTTTTTT. Amino acid sequence: CASSDDRVEVGELFF. V usage is TRBV6-5 and J usage is TRBJ2-2, with 7 positions matching TRBD1. CDR1 is MNHEY, CDR2 SVGAGI, per germline. V shed 6 bases and J 7 bases; nucleotides not matched to a gene: 11. This CDR3 spans 15 amino acids.

The chain has TRBV7-9 and TRBJ1-5, with 7 bases that match TRBD1. The V gene's germline CDR1 is SEHNR and CDR2 FQNEAQ (reference sequence). V lost 5 bases to trimming and J lost 5 bases; unmatched junction nucleotides: 6. CDR3 length: 14 residues. The CDR3 DNA reads as TGTGCCAGCAGCCCGGGACAGCCAGATCAGCCCCAGCATTTT. Encoded protein: CASSPGQPDQPQHF.

The chain combines TRBV4-1 with TRBJ2-5, with D perhaps matching TRBD1 (5 bases). Deletions cut 6 bases from V and 2 bases from J, with 16 bases between. This CDR3 region has 15 residues. Germline lookup yields CDR1 MGHRA and CDR2 YSYEKL. CDR3 region: CASSSRQGQQETQYF. CDR3 DNA: TGCGCCAGCAGTAGTCGGCAGGGCCAACAAGAGACCCAGTACTTC.

The V gene is TRBV5-4, the J gene TRBJ1-1, with TRBD1 matching over 9 bases. The germline gives CDR1 SGHNT, CDR2 YYREEE (reference sequence). Losses at the gene ends were 3 bases for V and 1 base for J; bases not matched to a gene: 4. This CDR3 is built from 15 residues. CDR3 protein: CASSSDRGWNTEAFF. The CDR3 nucleotides are TGTGCCAGCAGCTCGGACAGGGGATGGAACACTGAAGCTTTCTTT.

This clone has only one observation. This chain connects TRBV5-1 to TRBJ1-1; D possibly corresponds to TRBD1 (5 bases). Between the trimmed V and J ends, which lost 0 bases and 1 base, there was a span of 13 bases. CDR1 and CDR2 (germline): SGHRS, YFSETQ. This CDR3 contains 16 residues. CDR3 in amino acids: CASSLVEGRENTEAFF. In DNA, the CDR3 is TGCGCCAGCAGCTTGGTAGAGGGGCGGGAGAACACTGAAGCTTTCTTT.

The chain joins TRBV30 to TRBJ1-5; no clear D gene. V was shortened by 2 bases and J by 7 bases, with 15 bases between the two germline ends. This CDR3 contains 14 residues. Germline values: CDR1 GTSNPN, CDR2 SVGIG (reference sequence). The CDR3 reads CAWSWGGGRQPQHF. The CDR3, as DNA: TGTGCCTGGAGTTGGGGAGGCGGCAGACAGCCCCAGCATTTT.

The CDR3 bases are TGCGCCAGCAGCCAATCGGGCGGGCCCCAAGAGACCCAGTACTTC. Its translation: CASSQSGGPQETQYF. J is TRBJ2-5 and V is TRBV4-1, with a possible D match to TRBD2 (5 bases). The CDR3 is made up of 15 amino acids. From germline, CDR1 is MGHRA and CDR2 YSYEKL. V gave up 2 bases and J gave up 1 base, with 11 bases separating them.

The chain combines TRBV7-9 with TRBJ2-6; 8 bases are a match to TRBD1. Germline CDR1 and CDR2: SEHNR and FQNEAQ (reference sequence). J lost 0 bases, V lost 1 base, and 2 bases had no gene match. This CDR3 comprises 17 residues. The chain's CDR3 is CASSLGGQVSGANVLTF. CDR3 nucleotides: TGTGCCAGCAGCTTAGGGGGACAGGTCTCTGGGGCCAACGTCCTGACTTTC.

The rearrangement links TRBV6-4 to TRBJ1-1; 10 bases match TRBD1. V lost 2 bases, J lost 6 bases, and 3 bases stayed unmatched. CDR1 is MRHNA, CDR2 SNTAGT, per germline. CDR3 length: 14 residues. CDR3 sequence (DNA): TGTGCCAGCAGTGACGGACAGGGGGGGGCTGAAGCTTTCTTT. It is translated as CASSDGQGGAEAFF.

This chain links TRBV5-1 with TRBJ2-3; D is possibly TRBD2 (5 bases). This CDR3 is built from 15 residues. V gave up 1 base and J gave up 4 bases, with 13 bases separating them. Germline CDR1 is SGHRS and CDR2 is YFSETQ. DNA of the CDR3: TGCGCCAGCAGCTTGTCGGCGGGTACATCAGATACGCAGTATTTT. This encodes CASSLSAGTSDTQYF.

The chain recombines TRBV13 with TRBJ2-5, with 8 positions matching TRBD2. V shed 1 base, J shed 2 bases, and the junction held 9 bases outside the gene matches. Germline CDR1 PRHDT, CDR2 FYEKMQ (reference sequence). The CDR3 is 17 amino acids. CDR3 nucleotide sequence: TGTGCCAGCAGCTTAGAGGCGGGGGGAGCTTCACAAGAGACCCAGTACTTC. Protein product: CASSLEAGGASQETQYF. The complete variable domain, with remaining parts taken from reference TRBV13 and TRBJ2-5, reads AAGVIQSPRHLIKEKRETATLKCYPIPRHDTVYWYQQGPGQDPQFLISFYEKMQSDKGSIPDRFSAQQFSDYHSELNMSSLELGDSALYFCASSLEAGGASQETQYFGPGTRLLVL.

The chain recombines TRBV10-1 with TRBJ1-2; D gene uncertain. Looked up from germline, CDR1 is WNHNN and CDR2 is SYGVQD (reference sequence). V gave up 4 bases and J gave up 2 bases, with 11 bases separating them. CDR3 length equals 14 residues. CDR3 in DNA: TGCGCCAGCAGTGGATCGGGTCCCAACTATGGCTACACCTTC. Translated: CASSGSGPNYGYTF.

The chain recombines TRBV5-1 with TRBJ1-5; D not certain. There are 15 residues in the CDR3. V was clipped by 4 bases and J by 3 bases, with 14 bases between them. Germline assignment: CDR1 SGHRS and CDR2 YFSETQ. CDR3 sequence reads: CASSPGGRDNQPQHF. In DNA, the CDR3 is TGCGCCAGCAGCCCCGGAGGGAGGGACAATCAGCCCCAGCATTTT. The variable domain in full, with the rest retrieved from reference TRBV5-1 and TRBJ1-5, is KAGVTQTPRYLIKTRGQQVTLSCSPISGHRSVSWYQQTPGQGLQFLFEYFSETQRNKGNFPGRFSGRQFSNSRSEMNVSTLELGDSALYLCASSPGGRDNQPQHFGDGTRLSIL.

CDR3 protein: CASSTGSNQPQHF. In DNA, the CDR3 is TGTGCCAGCAGCACAGGGTCGAATCAGCCCCAGCATTTT. The chain has TRBV6-1 and TRBJ1-5; D is perhaps TRBD1 (6 bases). The V and J ends lost 6 bases and 4 bases respectively, with 10 bases between them. Germline V gives CDR1 MNHNS, CDR2 SASEGT. This CDR3 is built from 13 residues.

This chain connects TRBV19 to TRBJ1-5, with D possibly being TRBD1 (6 bases). With 10 bases removed from V and 4 bases from J, the gap between germline ends came to 8 bases. The length of the CDR3 is 11 residues. Germline values: CDR1 LNHDA, CDR2 SQIVND (reference sequence). CDR3 region: CATGENQPQHF. The CDR3 region has the DNA TGTGCCACAGGGGAAAATCAGCCCCAGCATTTT.

The chain recombines TRBV11-2 with TRBJ2-3; TRBD2 aligns across 9 bases. CDR3 size: 14 residues. Germline values: CDR1 SGHAT, CDR2 FQNNGV. Trimming took 5 bases from V and 4 from J; bases not matched to a gene: 4. In nucleotides, the CDR3 is TGTGCCAGCAGCGCGGGGGGGTTCGCAGATACGCAGTATTTT. Amino acid sequence: CASSAGGFADTQYF.

As regards this clone: A junction boundary mismatches the germline segment, possibly from a read error. The chain joins TRBV18 to TRBJ1-1; 10 bases align to TRBD1. The CDR3 contains 15 residues. Looked up from germline, CDR1 is KGHSH and CDR2 is LQKENI. This CDR3 is CASYDRGRLKTEAFF. The CDR3 bases are TGTGCCAGCTACGACAGGGGGCGCCTGAAGACTGAAGCTTTCTTT.

V and J are TRBV29-1 and TRBJ2-3, with D perhaps TRBD1 (6 bases). The germline V gene encodes CDR1 SQVTM and CDR2 ANQGSEA. V lost 8 bases and J 7 bases, leaving 25 bases between the germline ends. The CDR3 length is 15 residues. The CDR3 nucleotides are TGCAGCTCCGAGGTGGGGGCCCGAATAGGGAATACGCAGTATTTT. This codes for CSSEVGARIGNTQYF.

The chain has TRBV7-9 and TRBJ2-5; 8 bases agree with TRBD2. Germline assignment: CDR1 SEHNR and CDR2 FQNEAQ (reference sequence). This CDR3 contains 15 residues. The ends lost 6 bases at V and 3 bases at J; junction bases unmatched: 9. The DNA of the CDR3 is TGTGCCAGCAGTTATTATGGGACTAGAGAAGAGACCCAGTACTTC. This translates into CASSYYGTREETQYF.

The chain links TRBV28 to TRBJ2-1; TRBD2 aligns across 12 bases. Germline CDR1 reads MDHEN; CDR2 reads SYDVKM. CDR3 length equals 15 residues. V shed 6 bases, J shed 6 bases, and the junction held 6 bases outside the gene matches. CDR3 region: CASSDGTSGSNEQFF. The DNA of the CDR3 is TGTGCCAGCAGCGACGGGACTAGCGGGTCCAATGAGCAGTTCTTC.

The chain recombines TRBV5-4 with TRBJ1-4; D unresolved. This CDR3 is built from 14 residues. V shed 2 bases and J shed 1 base, with 6 bases lying between them. CDR1 SGHNT and CDR2 YYREEE come from the germline V gene (reference sequence). CDR3 sequence reads: CASSFGGTNEKLFF. For the CDR3, the DNA is TGTGCCAGCAGCTTTGGAGGAACTAATGAAAAACTGTTTTTT.

The V call is TRBV9, the J call TRBJ2-7; 8 bases are a match to TRBD2. CDR3 length: 16 amino acids. Trimming at V came to 0 bases and at J to 4 bases, leaving 9 bases not matched to a gene. CDR1 is SGDLS, CDR2 YYNGEE, per germline. The CDR3 nucleotides read TGTGCCAGCAGCGTAGAGGGGACTAGTCTTGGATACGAGCAGTACTTC. Translated: CASSVEGTSLGYEQYF.

V and J are TRBV7-2 and TRBJ2-5, with TRBD2 identical over 8 bases. This CDR3 is built from 15 residues. The V segment lost 5 bases and the J segment 4 bases; nucleotides outside the gene matches: 9. In germline, CDR1 is SGHTA, CDR2 FQGNSA. The CDR3 bases are TGTGCCAGCAGCCCACGACCGGGAGGGGGAGAGACCCAGTACTTC. Amino acid sequence: CASSPRPGGGETQYF.

The gene calls are TRBV7-8 and TRBJ1-4, with D possibly TRBD1 on 5 matching bases. CDR3 size: 15 residues. V dropped 3 bases and J dropped 8 bases, with 16 bases sitting between them. Germline CDR1 reads SGHVS; CDR2 reads FQNEAQ. In DNA form, the CDR3 reads TGTGCCAGCAGCTTTGTCCGTCAGGGAGGCGAAAAACTGTTTTTT. This translates into CASSFVRQGGEKLFF.

The V and J genes are TRBV5-1 and TRBJ2-3; D is ambiguous. V was clipped by 0 bases and J by 4 bases, with 15 bases between them. The CDR3 loop spans 16 amino acids. Germline lookup yields CDR1 SGHRS and CDR2 YFSETQ. CDR3 sequence: CASSLGWLAMADTQYF. The CDR3 nucleotides read TGCGCCAGCAGCTTGGGGTGGTTAGCCATGGCAGATACGCAGTATTTT.

The rearrangement uses TRBV15 and TRBJ2-3; TRBD1 might be the D (6 bases). Germline assignment: CDR1 LNHNV and CDR2 YYDKDF (reference sequence). This CDR3 spans 13 amino acids. Trimming shortened V by 0 bases and J by 8 bases, and 9 bases separated the two germline ends. In nucleotides, the CDR3 is TGTGCCACCAGCAGAGACTCAGGGGTTACGCAGTATTTT. This translates into CATSRDSGVTQYF.

This rearrangement joins TRBV19 to TRBJ2-7; D not certain. V was shortened by 8 bases and J by 6 bases, with 20 bases between the two germline ends. CDR1 is LNHDA and CDR2 is SQIVND in the germline V gene (reference sequence). The CDR3 contains 14 residues. The CDR3 is CASRREEFFGEQYF. CDR3 sequence (DNA): TGTGCCAGTCGGCGCGAGGAGTTTTTTGGCGAGCAGTACTTC.

This CDR3 is CASRLGGYYEQYF. CDR3 nucleotide sequence: TGTGCCAGCCGGCTGGGGGGATACTACGAGCAGTACTTC. This sequence joins TRBV28 and TRBJ2-7, with D maybe TRBD2 (6 bases). The CDR3 length is 13 residues. Trimming removed 8 bases from V and 3 bases from J, with 14 bases in between. Germline-derived CDR1 and CDR2 are MDHEN and SYDVKM.

The chain couples TRBV6-6 to TRBJ2-1; TRBD2 is a possible D gene (6 bases). CDR1 and CDR2 (germline): MNHNY, SVGAGI (reference sequence). V was clipped by 6 bases and J by 9 bases, with 12 bases between them. The CDR3 spans 12 residues. For the CDR3, the DNA is TGTGCCAGCAGCCCCGGAGGGAGTGAGCAGTTCTTC. This codes for CASSPGGSEQFF.

The chain uses TRBV2 and TRBJ1-4, with D unclear. The ends were cut back, 8 bases at V and 0 bases at J, with 10 bases in the middle. Germline V gene data show CDR1 as SNHLY and CDR2 as FYNNEI. This CDR3 has 14 residues. CDR3 region: CASEEQPTNEKLFF. CDR3 coding DNA: TGTGCCAGCGAAGAACAGCCAACTAATGAAAAACTGTTTTTT.